Listed below are T cell receptor beta chains from one sample, sequenced in a study of cytomegalovirus exposure and HLA in healthy donors. Measured with immunoSEQ multiplex PCR; TCRdb has only the in-frame clones, and not every one. The repertoire holds under 250,000 clones, with about 79% as singletons. The sample was PBMCs. Receptor source: a male donor in good health and CMV-seronegative. The CDR3 runs from the conserved cysteine through the conserved F or W. Fields, in order: D gene, clone size, V gene, J gene, CDR3 DNA, CDR3 protein. The D gene is left open where the match is weak. Only some rows state a clone size, as once, few, many or a class for expanded clones.

D: .; size: .; V: TRBV5-1; J: TRBJ2-7; DNA: TGCGCCAGCAGCCCCGGAACTCTAGGGGCAGCCTACGAGCAGTACTTC; CDR3: CASSPGTLGAAYEQYF
D: TRBD2; size: .; V: TRBV5-1; J: TRBJ2-7; DNA: TGCGCCAGCAGCTTCGACGGGAGGGTCAGCGACGAGCAGTACTTC; CDR3: CASSFDGRVSDEQYF
D: .; size: .; V: TRBV5-6; J: TRBJ1-1; DNA: TGTGCCAGCAGCCCCTTACCGTGGGGGGGGAACACTGAAGCTTTCTTT; CDR3: CASSPLPWGGNTEAFF
D: TRBD2; size: .; V: TRBV5-1; J: TRBJ2-1; DNA: TGCGCCAGCAGCCTCAGATCTAGCGGGGGGTCCAATGAGCAGTTCTTC; CDR3: CASSLRSSGGSNEQFF
D: .; size: .; V: TRBV29-1; J: TRBJ1-5; DNA: TGCAGCGCCGGAGGGGGCAATCAGCCCCAGCATTTT; CDR3: CSAGGGNQPQHF
D: .; size: .; V: TRBV2; J: TRBJ1-4; DNA: TGTGCCGTACCGGGACTTGGGGAAAAACTGTTTTTT; CDR3: CAVPGLGEKLFF
D: TRBD1; size: .; V: TRBV2; J: TRBJ1-2; DNA: TGTGCCAGCAGTGTAGGACAGGGGAGCTATGGCTACACCTTC; CDR3: CASSVGQGSYGYTF
D: .; size: .; V: TRBV28; J: TRBJ1-2; DNA: TGTGCCAGCACCCCCGGGACACGCGAGCCTAACTATGGCTACACCTTC; CDR3: CASTPGTREPNYGYTF
D: TRBD1; size: few; V: TRBV25-1; J: TRBJ2-7; DNA: TGTGCCAGCACCACACAACCCGGGACAGATTCCTACGAGCAGTACTTC; CDR3: CASTTQPGTDSYEQYF
D: TRBD1; size: .; V: TRBV5-6; J: TRBJ2-7; DNA: TGTGCCAGCAGCTCGACAGGGATTGAGCAGTACTTC; CDR3: CASSSTGIEQYF
D: .; size: .; V: TRBV7-6; J: TRBJ2-5; DNA: TGTGCCAGCAGCTCCAGGCGGGGCGATGCAGGGGAGACCCAGTACTTC; CDR3: CASSSRRGDAGETQYF
D: .; size: .; V: TRBV10-3; J: TRBJ2-7; DNA: TGTGCCATCAGTGAGAGCGGGAGCAGGGGGGACTACGAGCAGTACTTC; CDR3: CAISESGSRGDYEQYF
D: .; size: .; V: TRBV11-3; J: TRBJ2-5; DNA: TGTGCCAGCAGCTTAGTGAGCGGAGGCGATAGCGAGACCCAGTACTTC; CDR3: CASSLVSGGDSETQYF
D: TRBD1; size: .; V: TRBV5-1; J: TRBJ1-5; DNA: TGCGCCAGCAGACCCGGGACAGGGGGCAATCAGCCCCAGCATTTT; CDR3: CASRPGTGGNQPQHF
D: .; size: once; V: TRBV11-3; J: TRBJ2-1; DNA: TGTGCCAGCAGCTTAGATCACGGGGTATCCTACAATGAGCAGTTCTTC; CDR3: CASSLDHGVSYNEQFF
D: .; size: .; V: TRBV27; J: TRBJ2-5; DNA: TGTGCCAGCAGTTTCAGGGTAAAAGAGACCCAGTACTTC; CDR3: CASSFRVKETQYF
D: .; size: .; V: TRBV6-5; J: TRBJ2-1; DNA: TGTGCCAGCAGTTACTCGATGGAAAACGGGGATGAGCAGTTCTTC; CDR3: CASSYSMENGDEQFF
D: .; size: .; V: TRBV10-3; J: TRBJ2-7; DNA: TGTGCCATCAGTGAGTGCCTACCTGGGGGGGCTTGTGTCTACGAGCAGTACTTC; CDR3: CAISECLPGGACVYEQYF
D: TRBD1; size: .; V: TRBV28; J: TRBJ1-2; DNA: TGTGCCAGCAGTGCGACAGGGGCTGGCTACACCTTC; CDR3: CASSATGAGYTF
D: .; size: .; V: TRBV5-1; J: TRBJ2-5; DNA: TGCGCCAGCATCCCGGCTCAGGGAGAGACCCAGTACTTC; CDR3: CASIPAQGETQYF
D: TRBD2; size: .; V: TRBV5-1; J: TRBJ2-1; DNA: TGCGCCAGCGCCGAGCGGGGCGGGGGGGCCTACAATGAGCAGTTCTTC; CDR3: CASAERGGGAYNEQFF
D: .; size: .; V: TRBV7-9; J: TRBJ1-1; DNA: TGTGCCAGCAGCTTAGTTGCAGGGATGAACACTGAAGCTTTCTTT; CDR3: CASSLVAGMNTEAFF
D: .; size: .; V: TRBV12-2; J: TRBJ2-3; DNA: TGTGCAAGTCGCCCTTCGGGGGTCAGCACAGATACGCAGTATTTT; CDR3: CASRPSGVSTDTQYF
D: .; size: .; V: TRBV6-5; J: TRBJ2-7; DNA: TGTGCCAGCAGTTACTCTCCTGGTGCGGCCTACGAGCAGTACTTC; CDR3: CASSYSPGAAYEQYF
D: .; size: few; V: TRBV6-1; J: TRBJ1-1; DNA: TGTGCCAGCAGTGAATCAGGGGAATTGAACACTGAAGCTTTCTTT; CDR3: CASSESGELNTEAFF
D: .; size: .; V: TRBV7-8; J: TRBJ1-2; DNA: TGTGCCAGCAGCTTAGGACAGGCAGGAGGCTACACCTTC; CDR3: CASSLGQAGGYTF
D: .; size: .; V: TRBV6-5; J: TRBJ1-1; DNA: TGTGCCAGCAGACCGGGAGTAGCGAACACTGAAGCTTTCTTT; CDR3: CASRPGVANTEAFF
D: TRBD1; size: .; V: TRBV5-1; J: TRBJ1-1; DNA: TGCGCCAGCAGACAGGGACAGGGGGGAGCTTTCTTT; CDR3: CASRQGQGGAFF
D: .; size: .; V: TRBV7-7; J: TRBJ1-1; DNA: TGTGCTAGCAGCCCCTTGGGCCGGGGGGAAGCTTTCTTT; CDR3: CASSPLGRGEAFF
D: .; size: .; V: TRBV7-3; J: TRBJ2-5; DNA: TGTGCCAGCAGCTCCGAACGAGGGACCCAGTACTTC; CDR3: CASSSERGTQYF
D: TRBD2; size: .; V: TRBV27; J: TRBJ2-3; DNA: TGTGCCAGCAGTGATGTAGCGGGGGTCACAGATACGCAGTATTTT; CDR3: CASSDVAGVTDTQYF
D: TRBD1; size: .; V: TRBV27; J: TRBJ2-2; DNA: TGTGCCAGCAGCTCGACAGGGGTAACCGGGGAGCTGTTTTTT; CDR3: CASSSTGVTGELFF
D: TRBD1; size: once; V: TRBV7-2; J: TRBJ2-1; DNA: TGTGCCAGCAGCCACCAGAGGGGCAGGGGGACTGAGCAGTTCTTC; CDR3: CASSHQRGRGTEQFF
D: .; size: .; V: TRBV7-2; J: TRBJ2-7; DNA: TGTGCCAGCAGTTCCGGACACTCCTACGAGCAGTACTTC; CDR3: CASSSGHSYEQYF
D: .; size: .; V: TRBV2; J: TRBJ1-2; DNA: TGTGCCAGCAGTGAATTGGCAGTTAACTATGGCTACACCTTC; CDR3: CASSELAVNYGYTF
D: TRBD2; size: .; V: TRBV19; J: TRBJ2-3; DNA: TGTGCCAGTAGTCATAGCGGGGGACGCACAGATACGCAGTATTTT; CDR3: CASSHSGGRTDTQYF
D: .; size: .; V: TRBV14; J: TRBJ1-1; DNA: TGTGCCAGCAGCGGGCAGGGGTTTGACACTGAAGCTTTCTTT; CDR3: CASSGQGFDTEAFF
D: TRBD2; size: .; V: TRBV9; J: TRBJ2-1; DNA: TGTGCCAGCAGCGTACTTAGCGGGACCTACAATGAGCAGTTCTTC; CDR3: CASSVLSGTYNEQFF
D: .; size: .; V: TRBV4-2; J: TRBJ2-1; DNA: TGTGCCAGCAGCCAAGTGAGAAACAATGAGCAGTTCTTC; CDR3: CASSQVRNNEQFF
D: .; size: .; V: TRBV2; J: TRBJ1-6; DNA: TGTGCCAGCAGTGAAACCCCCGGGATGCCCCTCCACTTT; CDR3: CASSETPGMPLHF
D: .; size: .; V: TRBV9; J: TRBJ2-2; DNA: TGTGCCAGCAGCGTAACAGGAAACACCGGGGAGCTGTTTTTT; CDR3: CASSVTGNTGELFF
D: TRBD1; size: .; V: TRBV5-4; J: TRBJ1-4; DNA: TGTGCCAGCAGCTTGGGAGGACAGGGGGGGAAACTGTTTTTT; CDR3: CASSLGGQGGKLFF
D: TRBD1; size: .; V: TRBV6-6; J: TRBJ1-1; DNA: TGTGCCAGCAGTTACTCCGGGGGGAGACAGGGGGCCATAGCTTTCTTT; CDR3: CASSYSGGRQGAIAFF